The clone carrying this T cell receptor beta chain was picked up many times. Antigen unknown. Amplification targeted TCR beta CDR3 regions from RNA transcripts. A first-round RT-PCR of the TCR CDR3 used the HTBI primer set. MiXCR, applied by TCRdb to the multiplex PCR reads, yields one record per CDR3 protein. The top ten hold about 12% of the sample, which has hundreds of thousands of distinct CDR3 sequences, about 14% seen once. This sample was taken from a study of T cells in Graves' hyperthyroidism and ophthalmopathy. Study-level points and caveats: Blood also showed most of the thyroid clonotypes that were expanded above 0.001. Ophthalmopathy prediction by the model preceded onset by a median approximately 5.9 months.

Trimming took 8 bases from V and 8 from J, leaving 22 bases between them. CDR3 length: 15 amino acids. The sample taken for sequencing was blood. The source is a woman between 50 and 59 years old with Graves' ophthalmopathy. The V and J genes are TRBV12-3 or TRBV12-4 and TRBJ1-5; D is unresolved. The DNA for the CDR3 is TGTGCCAGCTCGACTCGCCGGGAATCGAAGGAGCCCCAGCATTTT. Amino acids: CASSTRRESKEPQHF.